This T cell receptor (beta chain) was observed in a study of radiation and T cells in renal cell carcinoma. There are 12 residues in the CDR3. Trimming took off 1 base at V and 11 bases at J, with 12 bases between the two ends. From germline, CDR1 is SGHKS and CDR2 YYEKEE (reference sequence). Regarding time point: blood 4 weeks post-SBRT, at nephrectomy. This sample's treatment: 15 Gy SBRT to primary tumor, nephrectomy 4 weeks later. The protocol was immunoSEQ multiplex PCR, while the TCRdb copy is restricted to in-frame clones and leaves out a portion. Of approximately 150,000 clones in the sample, approximately 86% were seen once.

Sequenced material: blood, taken from a patient whose treatment included radiotherapy and nephrectomy. The clonotype originates from a woman aged 45-65 years with renal cell carcinoma. The chain has TRBV5-5 and TRBJ1-1; D is ambiguous. In DNA, the CDR3 is TGTGCCAGCAGCTTGCCCCCGGCCCCTGCTTTCTTT. It encodes CASSLPPAPAFF.